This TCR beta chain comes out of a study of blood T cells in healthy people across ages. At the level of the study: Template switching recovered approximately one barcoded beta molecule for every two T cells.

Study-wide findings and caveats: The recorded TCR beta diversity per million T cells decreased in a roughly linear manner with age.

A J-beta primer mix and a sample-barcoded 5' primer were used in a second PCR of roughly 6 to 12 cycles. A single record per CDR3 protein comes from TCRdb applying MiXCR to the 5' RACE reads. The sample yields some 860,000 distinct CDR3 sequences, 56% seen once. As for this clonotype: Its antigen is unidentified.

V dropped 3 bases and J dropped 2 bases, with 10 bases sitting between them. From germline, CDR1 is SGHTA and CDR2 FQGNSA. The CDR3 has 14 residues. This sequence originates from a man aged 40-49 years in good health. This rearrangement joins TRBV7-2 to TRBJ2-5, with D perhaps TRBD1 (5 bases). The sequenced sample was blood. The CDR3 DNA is TGTGCCAGCAGCTTGACAGTCGTACAAGAGACCCAGTACTTC. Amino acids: CASSLTVVQETQYF.